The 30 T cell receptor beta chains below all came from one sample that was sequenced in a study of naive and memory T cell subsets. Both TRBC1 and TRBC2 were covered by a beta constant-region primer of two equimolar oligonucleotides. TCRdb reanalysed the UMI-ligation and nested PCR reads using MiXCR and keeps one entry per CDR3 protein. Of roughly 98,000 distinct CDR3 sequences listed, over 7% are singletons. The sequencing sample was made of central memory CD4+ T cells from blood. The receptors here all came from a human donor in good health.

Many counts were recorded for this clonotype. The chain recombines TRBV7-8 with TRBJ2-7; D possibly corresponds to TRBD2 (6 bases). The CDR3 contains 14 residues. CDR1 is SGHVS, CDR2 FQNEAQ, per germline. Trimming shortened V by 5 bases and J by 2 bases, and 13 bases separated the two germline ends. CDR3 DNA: TGTGCCAGCAGCCTGGGAGGATGGGCCTACGAGCAGTACTTC. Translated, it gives CASSLGGWAYEQYF.

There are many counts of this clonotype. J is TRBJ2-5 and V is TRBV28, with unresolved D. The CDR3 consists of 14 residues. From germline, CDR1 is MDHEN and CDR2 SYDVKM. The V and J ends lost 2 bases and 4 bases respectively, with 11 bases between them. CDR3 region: CASSLASNIETQYF. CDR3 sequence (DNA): TGTGCCAGCAGTTTAGCCTCGAACATAGAGACCCAGTACTTC.

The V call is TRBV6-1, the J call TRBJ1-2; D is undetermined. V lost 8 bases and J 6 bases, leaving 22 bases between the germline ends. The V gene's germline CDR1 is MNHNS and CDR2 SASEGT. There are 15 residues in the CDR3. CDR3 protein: CASGDSGQSRNGYTF. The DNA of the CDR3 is TGTGCCAGCGGAGACTCCGGGCAATCGAGGAATGGCTACACCTTC.

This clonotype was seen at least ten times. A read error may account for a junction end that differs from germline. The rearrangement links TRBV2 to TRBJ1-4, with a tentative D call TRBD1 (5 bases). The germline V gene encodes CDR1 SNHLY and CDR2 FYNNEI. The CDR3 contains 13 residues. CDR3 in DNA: TGTGCCAGCAGCAGGGTTTCTAACGAAAAACTGTTTTTT. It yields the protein CASSRVSNEKLFF.

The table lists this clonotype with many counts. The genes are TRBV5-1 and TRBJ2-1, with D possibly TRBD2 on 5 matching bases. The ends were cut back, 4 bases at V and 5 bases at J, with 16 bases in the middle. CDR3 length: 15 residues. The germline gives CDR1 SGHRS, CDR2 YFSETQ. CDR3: CASSPPRVWDNEQFF. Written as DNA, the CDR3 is TGCGCCAGCAGCCCCCCGAGGGTTTGGGACAATGAGCAGTTCTTC.

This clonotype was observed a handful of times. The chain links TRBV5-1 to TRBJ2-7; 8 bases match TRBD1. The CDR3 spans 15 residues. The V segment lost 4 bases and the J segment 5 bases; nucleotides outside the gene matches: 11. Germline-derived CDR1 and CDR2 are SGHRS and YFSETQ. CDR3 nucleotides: TGCGCCAGCAGCCCCCCGACAGGGGCTAGGGACGAGCAGTACTTC. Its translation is CASSPPTGARDEQYF.

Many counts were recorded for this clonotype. The CDR3, as DNA: TGTGCCAGCAGCTTACTCGACAGGCCCCTCTACGAGCAGTACTTC. Encoded protein: CASSLLDRPLYEQYF. The rearrangement joins TRBV5-6 to TRBJ2-7; the D gene is possibly TRBD1 (6 bases). Per the germline V gene, CDR1 is SGHDT and CDR2 is YYEEEE. V was trimmed by 2 bases and J by 3 bases, leaving 15 bases between them. This CDR3 comprises 15 residues.

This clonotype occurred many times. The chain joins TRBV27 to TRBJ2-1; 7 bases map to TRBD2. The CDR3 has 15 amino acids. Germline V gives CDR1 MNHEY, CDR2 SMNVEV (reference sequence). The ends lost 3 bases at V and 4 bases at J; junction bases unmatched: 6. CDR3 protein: CASSFRGGRYNEQFF. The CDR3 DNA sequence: TGTGCCAGCAGTTTTCGCGGGGGAAGGTACAATGAGCAGTTCTTC.

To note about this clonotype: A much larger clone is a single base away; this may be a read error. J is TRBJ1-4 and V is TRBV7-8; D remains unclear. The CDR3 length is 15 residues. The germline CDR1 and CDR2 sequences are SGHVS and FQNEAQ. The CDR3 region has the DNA TGTGCCAGCAGCCCGTTGGGGTTTTACGATGAAAACCTGTTTTTT. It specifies CASSPLGFYDENLFF.

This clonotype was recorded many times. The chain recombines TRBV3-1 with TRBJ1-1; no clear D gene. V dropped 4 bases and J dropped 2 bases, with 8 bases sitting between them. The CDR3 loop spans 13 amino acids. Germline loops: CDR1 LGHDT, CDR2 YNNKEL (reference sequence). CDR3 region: CASSRSGNTEAFF. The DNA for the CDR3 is TGTGCCAGCAGCCGATCAGGAAACACTGAAGCTTTCTTT. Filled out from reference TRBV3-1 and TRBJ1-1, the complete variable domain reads DTAVSQTPKYLVTQMGNDKSIKCEQNLGHDTMYWYKQDSKKFLKIMFSYNNKELIINETVPNRFSPKSPDKAHLNLHINSLELGDSAVYFCASSRSGNTEAFFGQGTRLTVV.

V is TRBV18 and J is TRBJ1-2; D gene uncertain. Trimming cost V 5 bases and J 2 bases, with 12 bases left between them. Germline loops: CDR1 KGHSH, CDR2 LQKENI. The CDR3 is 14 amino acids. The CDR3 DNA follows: TGTGCCAGCTCAACTGCTCGTGGAAACTATGGCTACACCTTC. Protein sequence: CASSTARGNYGYTF.

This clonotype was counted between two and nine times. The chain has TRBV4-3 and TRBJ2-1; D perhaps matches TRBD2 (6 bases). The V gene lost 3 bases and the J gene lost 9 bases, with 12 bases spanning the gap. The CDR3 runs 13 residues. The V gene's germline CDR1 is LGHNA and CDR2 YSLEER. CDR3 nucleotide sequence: TGCGCCAGCAGCCACGAAACTAGCAGTGAGCAGTTCTTC. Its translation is CASSHETSSEQFF.

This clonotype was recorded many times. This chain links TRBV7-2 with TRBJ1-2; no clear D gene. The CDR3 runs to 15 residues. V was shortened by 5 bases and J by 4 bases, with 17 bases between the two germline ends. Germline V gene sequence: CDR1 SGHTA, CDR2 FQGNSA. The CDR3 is CASSLLSTASYGYTF. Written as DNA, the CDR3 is TGTGCCAGCAGCCTCCTTTCGACTGCGAGCTATGGCTACACCTTC.

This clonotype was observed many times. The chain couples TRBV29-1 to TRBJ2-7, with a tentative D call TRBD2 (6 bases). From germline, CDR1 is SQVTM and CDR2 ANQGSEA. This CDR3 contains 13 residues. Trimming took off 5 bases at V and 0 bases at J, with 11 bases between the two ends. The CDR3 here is CSVLWRGSYEQYF. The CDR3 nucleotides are TGCAGCGTTCTGTGGCGGGGCTCCTACGAGCAGTACTTC.

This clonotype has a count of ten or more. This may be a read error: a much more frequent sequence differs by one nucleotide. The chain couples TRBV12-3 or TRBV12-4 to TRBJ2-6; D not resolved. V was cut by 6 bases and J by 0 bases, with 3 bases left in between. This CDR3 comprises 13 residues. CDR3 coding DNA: TGTGCCAGCAGACCCTCTGGGGCCAACGTCCTGACTTTC. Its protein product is CASRPSGANVLTF.

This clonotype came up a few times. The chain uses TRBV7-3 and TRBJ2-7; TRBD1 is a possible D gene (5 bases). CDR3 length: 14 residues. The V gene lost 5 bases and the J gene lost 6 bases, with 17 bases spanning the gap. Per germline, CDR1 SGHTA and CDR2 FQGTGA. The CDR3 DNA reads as TGTGCCAGCAGCCTCCGTGGGGCTAGTAGCGAGCAGTACTTC. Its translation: CASSLRGASSEQYF.

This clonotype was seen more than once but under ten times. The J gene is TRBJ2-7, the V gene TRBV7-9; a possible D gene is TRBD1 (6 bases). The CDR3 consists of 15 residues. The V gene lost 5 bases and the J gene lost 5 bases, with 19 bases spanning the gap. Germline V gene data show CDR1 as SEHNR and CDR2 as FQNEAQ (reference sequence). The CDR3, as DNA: TGTGCCAGCAGCCCGACGGACAGAGGGATTGACGAGCAGTACTTC. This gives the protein CASSPTDRGIDEQYF.

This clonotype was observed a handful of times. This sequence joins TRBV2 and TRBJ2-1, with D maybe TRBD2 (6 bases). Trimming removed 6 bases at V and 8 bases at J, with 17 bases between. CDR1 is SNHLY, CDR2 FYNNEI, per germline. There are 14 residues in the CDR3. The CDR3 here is CASSYTSRGDEQFF. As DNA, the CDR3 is TGTGCCAGCAGCTATACTAGCCGTGGCGATGAGCAGTTCTTC. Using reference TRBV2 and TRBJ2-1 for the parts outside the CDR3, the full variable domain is EPEVTQTPSHQVTQMGQEVILRCVPISNHLYFYWYRQILGQKVEFLVSFYNNEISEKSEIFDDQFSVERPDGSNFTLKIRSTKLEDSAMYFCASSYTSRGDEQFFGPGTRLTVL.

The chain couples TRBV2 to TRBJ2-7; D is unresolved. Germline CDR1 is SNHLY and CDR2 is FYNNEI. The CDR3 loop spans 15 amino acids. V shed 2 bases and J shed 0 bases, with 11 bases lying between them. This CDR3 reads CASSEWPSGSYEQYF. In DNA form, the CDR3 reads TGTGCCAGCAGTGAATGGCCTTCTGGCTCCTACGAGCAGTACTTC.

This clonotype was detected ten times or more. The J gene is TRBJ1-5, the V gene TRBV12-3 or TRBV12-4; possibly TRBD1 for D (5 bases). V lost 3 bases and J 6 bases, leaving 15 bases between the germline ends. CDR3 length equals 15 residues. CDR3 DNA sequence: TGTGCCAGCAGTTTGGCAGGTGGTGGGGGTCAGCCCCAGCATTTT. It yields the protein CASSLAGGGGQPQHF.

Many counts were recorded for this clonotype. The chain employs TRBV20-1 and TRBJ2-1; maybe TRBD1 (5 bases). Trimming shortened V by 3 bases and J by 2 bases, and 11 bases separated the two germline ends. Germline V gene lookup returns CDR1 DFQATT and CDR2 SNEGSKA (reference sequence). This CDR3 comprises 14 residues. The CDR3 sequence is CSARGRFAYNEQFF. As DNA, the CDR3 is TGCAGTGCTAGGGGGCGTTTCGCCTACAATGAGCAGTTCTTC.

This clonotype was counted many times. DNA for the CDR3: TGTGCCAGCGAGGGACGGAATTACGAGCAGTACTTC. Residues: CASEGRNYEQYF. This chain links TRBV6-6 with TRBJ2-7; D assignment may be TRBD1 or TRBD2 (5 bases each). The germline V and J ends were trimmed by 8 bases and 4 bases, with 12 bases remaining between them. CDR3 length: 12 residues. CDR1 and CDR2 from the germline V gene are MNHNY and SVGAGI (reference sequence).

The CDR3 nucleotides are TGTGCCAGCAGCAGTTCAGGGGAGTATTCCGAGCAGTACTTC. This encodes CASSSSGEYSEQYF. The chain uses TRBV12-3 or TRBV12-4 and TRBJ2-7, with TRBD1 as a possible D gene (6 bases). The CDR3 is 14 amino acids. V was cut by 6 bases and J by 6 bases, with 18 bases left in between.

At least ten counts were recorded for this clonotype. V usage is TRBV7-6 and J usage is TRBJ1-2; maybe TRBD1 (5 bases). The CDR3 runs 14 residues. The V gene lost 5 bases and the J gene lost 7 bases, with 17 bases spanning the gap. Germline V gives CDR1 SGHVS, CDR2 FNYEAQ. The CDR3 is CASSPDSRGGGYTF. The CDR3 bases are TGTGCCAGCAGCCCCGACAGTCGAGGTGGTGGCTACACCTTC.

In DNA, the CDR3 is TGCGCCAGCAGCCCCCTTATGACATATCCTAATTCACCCCTCCACTTT. It specifies CASSPLMTYPNSPLHF. The V call is TRBV4-1, the J call TRBJ1-6, with D uncertain. This CDR3 contains 16 residues. CDR1 is MGHRA, CDR2 YSYEKL, per germline. V dropped 4 bases and J dropped 6 bases, with 16 bases sitting between them.

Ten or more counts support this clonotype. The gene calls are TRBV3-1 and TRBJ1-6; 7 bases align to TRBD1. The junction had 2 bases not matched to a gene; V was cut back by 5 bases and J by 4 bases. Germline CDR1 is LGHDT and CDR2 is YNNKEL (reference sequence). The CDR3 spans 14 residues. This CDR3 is CASSWDSYNSPLHF. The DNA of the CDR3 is TGTGCCAGCAGCTGGGACAGTTATAATTCACCCCTCCACTTT.

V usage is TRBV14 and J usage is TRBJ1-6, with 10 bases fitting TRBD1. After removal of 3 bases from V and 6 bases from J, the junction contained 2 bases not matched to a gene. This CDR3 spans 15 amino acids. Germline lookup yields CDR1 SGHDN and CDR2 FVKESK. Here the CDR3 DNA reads TGTGCCAGCAGCCAGGGACAGGGGCTTAATTCACCCCTCCACTTT. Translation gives CASSQGQGLNSPLHF.

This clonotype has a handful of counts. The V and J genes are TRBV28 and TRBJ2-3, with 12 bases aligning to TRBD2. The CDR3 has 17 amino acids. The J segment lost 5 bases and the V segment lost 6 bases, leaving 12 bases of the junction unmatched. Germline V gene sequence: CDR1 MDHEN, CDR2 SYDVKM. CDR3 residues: CASSRNLAGGRIDTQYF. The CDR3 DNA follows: TGTGCCAGCAGCCGTAATCTAGCGGGAGGGCGCATAGATACGCAGTATTTT.

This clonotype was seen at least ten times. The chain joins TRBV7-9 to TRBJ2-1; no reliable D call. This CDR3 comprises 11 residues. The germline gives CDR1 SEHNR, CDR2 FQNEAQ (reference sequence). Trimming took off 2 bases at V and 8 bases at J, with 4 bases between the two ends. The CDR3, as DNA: TGTGCCAGCAGCTTAATCCATGAGCAGTTCTTC. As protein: CASSLIHEQFF.

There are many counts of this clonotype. In DNA form, the CDR3 reads TGCAGCTCCAAAATTAGGAGTAACACTGAAGCTTTCTTT. Encoded protein: CSSKIRSNTEAFF. This chain joins TRBV29-1 and TRBJ1-1; D is unclear. CDR1 is SQVTM and CDR2 is ANQGSEA in the germline V gene. Deletions cut 8 bases from V and 2 bases from J, with 15 bases between. The CDR3 is 13 residues long.